Reported below is one TCR beta chain. This specimen comes from a study of T cells expressing NK-cell markers. This CDR3 spans 17 amino acids. Germline-derived CDR1 and CDR2 are LGHNA and YSLEER. TCRdb reanalyzed the 5' RACE reads and collapses them to one entry per CDR3 protein, without DNA. This table holds almost 450,000 distinct CDR3 sequences. This TCR came from a woman aged 18-69 years in good health. The sequenced material came from blood T cells: a sorted CD56 or NKG2C T cell subset, CD4+ or CD8+ T cells, or bulk PBMC T cells (not recorded which). The J gene is TRBJ2-3, the V gene TRBV4-3; no DNA is available, so the TRBD2 call from TCRdb remains unchecked. Here the CDR3 reads CASSLLLAGGPTDTQYF.